This TCR beta chain comes out of a study of memory CD4+ T cells and cytomegalovirus serostatus. Whole-study context: Of the healthy Belgian adults, fewer than 10 were CMV seropositive and around 22 seronegative.

A remark on this clone: What it recognizes is unknown.

Germline V gene sequence: CDR1 MNHEY, CDR2 SVGAGI. There are 14 residues in the CDR3. V was clipped by 7 bases and J by 2 bases; unmatched bases: 5. Single viable CD3+CD4+CD8-CD45RO+ cells were sorted as the memory CD4+ T cells. Serum IgG to CMV pp150, pp28, p38 and p52 defined serostatus. Sequencing was performed with immunoSEQ multiplex PCR; in TCRdb, only in-frame clones are kept and a portion is missing. The sample gives some 67,000 clones, 76% of which show up once; about 4.5% is in the top ten. Study-wide points: CD4+ memory repertoires contained about two fifths of the roughly 150 reported CMV TCRbeta sequences. A US-trained random forest predicted CMV serostatus with median AUC around 0.93.

The sequence came from an adult in good health and CMV-seropositive. The sample was memory CD4+ T cells from blood. The rearrangement joins TRBV6-5 to TRBJ2-7; TRBD2 aligns across 10 bases. The CDR3, as DNA: TGTGCCAGCACCGCTACTAGCGGGGCCTACGAGCAGTACTTC. Amino acid sequence: CASTATSGAYEQYF.